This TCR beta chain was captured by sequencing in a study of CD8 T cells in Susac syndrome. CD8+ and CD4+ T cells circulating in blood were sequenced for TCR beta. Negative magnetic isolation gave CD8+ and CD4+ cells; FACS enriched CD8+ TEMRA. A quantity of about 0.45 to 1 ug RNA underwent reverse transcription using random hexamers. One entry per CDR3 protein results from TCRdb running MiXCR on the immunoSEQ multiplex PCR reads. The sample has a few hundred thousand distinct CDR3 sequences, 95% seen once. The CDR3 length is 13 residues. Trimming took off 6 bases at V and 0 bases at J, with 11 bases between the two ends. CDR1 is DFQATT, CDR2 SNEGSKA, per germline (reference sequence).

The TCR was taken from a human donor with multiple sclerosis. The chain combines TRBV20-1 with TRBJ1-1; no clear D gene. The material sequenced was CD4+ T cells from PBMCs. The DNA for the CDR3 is TGCAGTGCGGTAGAGCAACTGAACACTGAAGCTTTCTTT. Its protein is CSAVEQLNTEAFF.